The 4 T cell receptor beta chains below all came from one sample that was sequenced in a study of technical replicates of blood from a handful of donors (dated by TCRdb to the late 2010s). Libraries were made using the immunoSEQ multiplex PCR assay. Not all clones reach the TCRdb copy of this immuneACCESS table, which keeps in-frame sequences only. Checked studies attribute under half of the gap to unresolved V genes and leave the rest unexplained. In all, the sample holds about 73,000 clones, and 90% of those were seen once. Of the sample, about 4.7% is held by the ten largest clones. Source material: PBMCs. These receptors were taken from a human donor in good health. Some clones in this sample may be carry-over from other donors' samples.

The V and J genes are TRBV7-6 and TRBJ2-1; 12 positions match TRBD2. The germline V gene encodes CDR1 SGHVS and CDR2 FNYEAQ. The CDR3 length is 18 residues. The J segment lost 7 bases and the V segment lost 1 base, leaving 11 bases of the junction unmatched. This CDR3 is CASSLEWETSGSINEQFF. CDR3 nucleotides: TGTGCCAGCAGCTTAGAATGGGAGACTAGCGGGAGTATAAATGAGCAGTTCTTC.

The chain carries TRBV7-3 and TRBJ2-7; 14 bases agree with TRBD2. The V segment lost 4 bases and the J segment 6 bases; nucleotides outside the gene matches: 2. The CDR3 contains 14 residues. Per germline, CDR1 SGHTA and CDR2 FQGTGA. The CDR3 loop is CASSSGLAGAEQYF. In nucleotides, the CDR3 is TGTGCCAGCAGCTCGGGACTAGCGGGAGCCGAGCAGTACTTC.

The gene calls are TRBV2 and TRBJ1-3, with no clear D. V was pared by 4 bases and J by 0 bases, with 10 bases between. Looked up from germline, CDR1 is SNHLY and CDR2 is FYNNEI. This CDR3 contains 15 residues. The CDR3 nucleotides read TGTGCCAGCAGTGCGGACGGAGGCTCTGGAAACACCATATATTTT. This encodes CASSADGGSGNTIYF. The full variable domain, with the rest looked up from reference TRBV2 and TRBJ1-3, is EPEVTQTPSHQVTQMGQEVILRCVPISNHLYFYWYRQILGQKVEFLVSFYNNEISEKSEIFDDQFSVERPDGSNFTLKIRSTKLEDSAMYFCASSADGGSGNTIYFGEGSWLTVV.

The chain combines TRBV4-3 with TRBJ2-5, with TRBD2 matching 10 bases. Trimming at V came to 1 base and at J to 0 bases, leaving 8 bases not matched to a gene. The CDR3 is 18 amino acids. Germline V lookup: CDR1 LGHNA, CDR2 YSLEER. This CDR3 is CASSQGSSGSHYQETQYF. The CDR3 nucleotides are TGCGCCAGCAGCCAAGGGTCTAGCGGGAGCCATTACCAAGAGACCCAGTACTTC.